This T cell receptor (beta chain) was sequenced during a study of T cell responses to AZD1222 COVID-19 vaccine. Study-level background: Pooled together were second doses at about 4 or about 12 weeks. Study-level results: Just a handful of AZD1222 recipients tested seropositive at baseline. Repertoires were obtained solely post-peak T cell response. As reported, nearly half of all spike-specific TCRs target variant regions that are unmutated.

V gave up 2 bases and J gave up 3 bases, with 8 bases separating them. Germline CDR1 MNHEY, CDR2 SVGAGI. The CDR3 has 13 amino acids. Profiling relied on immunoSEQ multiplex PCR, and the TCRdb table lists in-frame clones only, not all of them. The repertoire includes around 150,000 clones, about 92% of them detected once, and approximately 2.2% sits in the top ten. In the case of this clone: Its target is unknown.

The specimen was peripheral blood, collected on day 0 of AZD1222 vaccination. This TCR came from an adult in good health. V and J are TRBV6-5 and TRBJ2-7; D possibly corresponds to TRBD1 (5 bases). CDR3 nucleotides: TGTGCCAGCAGTTACACAGGTGGCTACGAGCAGTACTTC. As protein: CASSYTGGYEQYF.